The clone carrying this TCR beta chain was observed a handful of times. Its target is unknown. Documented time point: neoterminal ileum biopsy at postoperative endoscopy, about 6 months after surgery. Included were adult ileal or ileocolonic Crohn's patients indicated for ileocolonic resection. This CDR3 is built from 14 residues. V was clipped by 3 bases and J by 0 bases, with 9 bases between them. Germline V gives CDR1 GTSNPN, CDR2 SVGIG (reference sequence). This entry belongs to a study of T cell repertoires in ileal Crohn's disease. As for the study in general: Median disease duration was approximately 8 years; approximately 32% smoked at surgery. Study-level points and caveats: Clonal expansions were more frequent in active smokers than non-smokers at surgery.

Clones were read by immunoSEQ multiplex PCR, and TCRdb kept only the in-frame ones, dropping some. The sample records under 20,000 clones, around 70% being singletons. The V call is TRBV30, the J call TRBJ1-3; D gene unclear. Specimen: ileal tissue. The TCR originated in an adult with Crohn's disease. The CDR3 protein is CAWSAGISGNTIYF. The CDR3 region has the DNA TGTGCCTGGAGCGCGGGAATCTCTGGAAACACCATATATTTT.